The present entry profiles one T cell receptor beta chain with its context. The CDR3 runs to 16 residues. CDR1 is SGHDN and CDR2 is FVKESK in the germline V gene. The V gene lost 3 bases and the J gene lost 6 bases, with 18 bases spanning the gap. Next came a second PCR, run for about 7 to 11 cycles, which used a sample-barcoded 5' primer along with a J-beta primer mix. MiXCR, applied by TCRdb to the 5' RACE reads, yields one record per CDR3 protein. The data contain 700,000 to 950,000 distinct CDR3 sequences, 55% to 75% of them singletons. This entry belongs to a study of blood T cells in healthy people across ages.

The receptor's source is a man aged 25 to 40 in good health. Material: blood. The V gene is TRBV14, the J gene TRBJ2-1; D tentatively reads TRBD1 or TRBD2 (5 bases each). The CDR3 DNA reads TGTGCCAGCAGCCAGGGGGTCCTAGTTTCAATCAATGAGCAGTTCTTC. It encodes CASSQGVLVSINEQFF.